The rows below give T cell receptor beta chains drawn from one sample of a study of T cell changes during pregnancy in multiple sclerosis. Sequencing was performed with immunoSEQ multiplex PCR; in TCRdb, only in-frame clones are kept and a portion is missing. The sample carries fewer than 90,000 clones, over 85% recorded once. Source: peripheral blood, taken in the third trimester of pregnancy. Receptors were obtained from a female donor in good health, enrolled as a control in a pregnancy study. CDR3s include the opening cysteine and the closing phenylalanine or tryptophan. Each record gives: J gene, V gene, CDR3 protein.

TRBJ1-1 | TRBV5-4 | CASRSGPGQGEAFF
TRBJ2-7 | TRBV27 | CASSSRRGSYEQYF
TRBJ2-6 | TRBV10-1 | CASSMRAQSRANVLTF
TRBJ1-2 | TRBV30 | CAWYSTAIYGYTF
TRBJ2-1 | TRBV5-1 | CASSLWGTGAGNEQFF
TRBJ1-1 | TRBV28 | CASSGRGKSEAFF
TRBJ2-5 | TRBV27 | CASSLALWETQYF
TRBJ2-2 | TRBV2 | CASSDLSGAGELFF
TRBJ2-7 | TRBV27 | CASSLSAGTGLHYEQYF
TRBJ1-1 | TRBV6-1 | CASSDLQGLGRTAEAFF
TRBJ2-7 | TRBV19 | CASSIEPGQGTYEQYF
TRBJ2-2 | TRBV25-1 | CASTPSSGAPTGELFF
TRBJ2-5 | TRBV4-1 | CASSQESSTSGTQYF
TRBJ2-5 | TRBV28 | CASSLLNTGEETQYF
TRBJ2-7 | TRBV7-9 | CASSFGGGEQYF
TRBJ2-1 | TRBV25-1 | CASSRGREVGEQFF